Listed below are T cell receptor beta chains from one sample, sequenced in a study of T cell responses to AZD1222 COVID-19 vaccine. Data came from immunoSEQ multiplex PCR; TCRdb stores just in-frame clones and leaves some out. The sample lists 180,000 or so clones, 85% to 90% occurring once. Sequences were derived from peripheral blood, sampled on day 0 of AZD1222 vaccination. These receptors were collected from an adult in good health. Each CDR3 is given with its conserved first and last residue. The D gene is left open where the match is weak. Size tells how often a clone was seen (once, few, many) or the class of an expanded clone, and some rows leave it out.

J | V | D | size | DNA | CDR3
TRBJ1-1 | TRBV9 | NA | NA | TGTGCCAGCAGCGTAGTAAAGTCTATGAACACTGAAGCTTTCTTT | CASSVVKSMNTEAFF
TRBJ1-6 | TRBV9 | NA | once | TGTGCCAGCAGCGTAAGAGAGGATAATTCACCCCTCCACTTT | CASSVREDNSPLHF
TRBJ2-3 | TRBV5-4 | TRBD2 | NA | TGTGCCAGCAGCTTGGGGCTAGCGGGATCAGATACGCAGTATTTT | CASSLGLAGSDTQYF
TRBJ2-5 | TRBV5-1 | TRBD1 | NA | TGCGCCAGCAGCTTAGCCCAGGGGGCGAGGGAGACCCAGTACTTC | CASSLAQGARETQYF
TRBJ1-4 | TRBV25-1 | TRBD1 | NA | TGTGCCAGCAGTGAGACCCGACAGGGTGGTGAAAAACTGTTTTTT | CASSETRQGGEKLFF
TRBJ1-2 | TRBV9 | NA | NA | TGTGCCAGCAGCGTAAGCCGGGGGAGGAGCGGCTACACCTTC | CASSVSRGRSGYTF
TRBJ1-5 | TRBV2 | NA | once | TGTGCCAGCAAGGGGGACCAGGGGCAGCCCCAGCATTTT | CASKGDQGQPQHF
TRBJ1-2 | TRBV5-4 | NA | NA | TGTGCCAGCAGCTGGGAAGGTTCAACGTTCGGTGGCTACACCTTC | CASSWEGSTFGGYTF
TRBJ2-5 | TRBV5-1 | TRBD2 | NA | TGCGCCAGCAGACTAGCGGGGGTGAAGTTTGGGGAGACCCAGTACTTC | CASRLAGVKFGETQYF
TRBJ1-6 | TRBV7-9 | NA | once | TGTGCCAGCAGCCTTGGGAATTCACCCCTCCACTTT | CASSLGNSPLHF
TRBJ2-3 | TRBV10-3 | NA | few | TGTGCCATCAGTGAGTTGGACCCGCTCGGCACAGATACGCAGTATTTT | CAISELDPLGTDTQYF